This TCR beta chain was captured in a study of blood T cells in healthy people across ages. General study findings and limits: Strong correlation linked observed beta diversity and percent naive T cells.

Alongside a J-beta primer mix, a sample-barcoded 5' primer served in a second PCR lasting about 7 to 11 cycles. From each sample, at least 2.5 million paired-end reads containing CDR3 were obtained. A single record per CDR3 protein comes from TCRdb applying MiXCR to the 5' RACE reads. The sample consists of over 750,000 distinct CDR3 sequences, around a quarter of them appearing once. Donors were healthy Caucasian individuals from Russia aged roughly 6 to 95. Germline V gene data show CDR1 as MNHEY and CDR2 as SVGAGI. The CDR3 runs 17 residues. A note on this clonotype: No antigen is known for it. At one boundary the junction diverges from the germline segment, which might be a read error.

These data also formed part of another study, on T cells of mothers and their children.

The material sequenced was blood. This clonotype originated in a boy between 10 and 17 years old in good health. This chain uses TRBV6-5 with TRBJ1-4; TRBD1 matches at 9 bases. The CDR3 sequence is CASSYSGTGFWGEKPFF. CDR3 DNA sequence: TGTGCCAGCAGTTACTCGGGGACAGGGTTCTGGGGTGAAAAACCGTTTTTT.